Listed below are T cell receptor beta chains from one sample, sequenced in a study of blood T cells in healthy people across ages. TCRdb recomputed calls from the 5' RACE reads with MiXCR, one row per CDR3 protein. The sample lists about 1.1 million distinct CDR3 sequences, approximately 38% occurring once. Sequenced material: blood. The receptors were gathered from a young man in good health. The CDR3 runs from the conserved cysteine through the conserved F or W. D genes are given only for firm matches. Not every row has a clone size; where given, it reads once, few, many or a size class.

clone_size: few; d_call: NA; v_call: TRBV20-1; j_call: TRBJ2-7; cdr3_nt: TGCAGTGGGGCCCAGGGAACATCCTACGAGCAGTACTTC; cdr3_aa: CSGAQGTSYEQYF
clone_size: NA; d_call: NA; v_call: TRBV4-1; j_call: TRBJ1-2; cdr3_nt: TGCGCCAGCAGCCAAGGATGGGGGGCTAGGGGCTACACCTTC; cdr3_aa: CASSQGWGARGYTF
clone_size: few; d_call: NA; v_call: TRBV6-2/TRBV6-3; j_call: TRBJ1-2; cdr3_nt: TGTGCCAGCAGGGTCGGGATAGGACAGCATTCTTATGGCTACACCTTC; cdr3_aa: CASRVGIGQHSYGYTF
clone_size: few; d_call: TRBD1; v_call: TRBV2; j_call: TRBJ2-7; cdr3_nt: TGTGCCAGCAAACAAATTATACAGGGGAACGAGCAGTACTTC; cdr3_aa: CASKQIIQGNEQYF
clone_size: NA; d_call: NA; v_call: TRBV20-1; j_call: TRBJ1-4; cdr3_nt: TGCAGTGCTAGAGATCTTGCATTGCCCCACCCGGCTAATGAAAAACTGTTTTTT; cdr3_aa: CSARDLALPHPANEKLFF
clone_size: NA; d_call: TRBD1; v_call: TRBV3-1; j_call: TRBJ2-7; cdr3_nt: TGTGCCAGCAGCCCTCCCTCGACAGGGGCAGTGGGTACGTCCTACGAGCAGTACTTC; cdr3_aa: CASSPPSTGAVGTSYEQYF
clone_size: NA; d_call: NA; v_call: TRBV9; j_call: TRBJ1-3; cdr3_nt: TGTGCCAGCAGCGTAGGGCCCGGTGGGGACACCATATATTTT; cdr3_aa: CASSVGPGGDTIYF
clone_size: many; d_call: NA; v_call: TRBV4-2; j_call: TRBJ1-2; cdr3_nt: TGCGCCAGCAGCCAAGATCGGGGTACTGGCTACACCTTC; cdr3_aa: CASSQDRGTGYTF
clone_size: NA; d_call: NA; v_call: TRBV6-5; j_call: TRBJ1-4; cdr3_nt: TGTGCCAGCAGCCGGGACTCTATTAATGAAAAACTGTTTTTT; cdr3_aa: CASSRDSINEKLFF
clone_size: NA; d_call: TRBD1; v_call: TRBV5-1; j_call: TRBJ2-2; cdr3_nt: TGCGCCAGCAGCTGGACAGGGTCGGGCACCGGGGAGCTGTTTTTT; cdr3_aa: CASSWTGSGTGELFF
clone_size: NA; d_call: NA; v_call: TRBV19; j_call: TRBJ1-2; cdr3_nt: TGTGCCAGTAATGCTCAGCCGTGGACAACCTATGGCTACACCTTC; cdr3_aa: CASNAQPWTTYGYTF
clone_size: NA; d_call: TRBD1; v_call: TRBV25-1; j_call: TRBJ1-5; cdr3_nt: TGTGCCAGCGGTACAGGGGTTGGCAATCAGCCCCAGCATTTT; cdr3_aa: CASGTGVGNQPQHF
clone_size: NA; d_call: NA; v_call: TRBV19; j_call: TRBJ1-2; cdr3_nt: TGTGCCAGTAGTCACCGAGGGGTGATCTACTATGGCTACACCTTC; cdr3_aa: CASSHRGVIYYGYTF
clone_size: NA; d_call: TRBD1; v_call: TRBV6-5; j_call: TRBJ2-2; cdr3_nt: TGTGCCAGCAGTTGGACCCAGGGGGCTGGGGAGCTGTTTTTT; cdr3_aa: CASSWTQGAGELFF
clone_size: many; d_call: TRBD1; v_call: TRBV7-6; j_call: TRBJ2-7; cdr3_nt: TGTGCCAGCAGCTTAGCTACGACAGGGAACTACGAGCAGTACTTC; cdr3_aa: CASSLATTGNYEQYF
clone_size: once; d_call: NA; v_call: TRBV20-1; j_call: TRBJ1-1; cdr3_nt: TGCAGTGCTAGAGATCCTCGAACCACTGAAGCTTTCTTT; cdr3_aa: CSARDPRTTEAFF
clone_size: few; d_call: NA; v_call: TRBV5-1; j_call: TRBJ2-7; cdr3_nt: TGCGCCAGCAGTTACCTACCCTCCTACGAGCAGTACTTC; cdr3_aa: CASSYLPSYEQYF
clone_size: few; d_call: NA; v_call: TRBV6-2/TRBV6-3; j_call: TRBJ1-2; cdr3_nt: TGTGCCAGCAGTTACTCGATGATCCGGTATGGCTACACCTTC; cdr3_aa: CASSYSMIRYGYTF
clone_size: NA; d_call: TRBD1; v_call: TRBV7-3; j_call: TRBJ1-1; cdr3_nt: TGTGCCAGCAGCCCCTACGGGACAGGGATGAACACTGAAGCTTTCTTT; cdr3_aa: CASSPYGTGMNTEAFF
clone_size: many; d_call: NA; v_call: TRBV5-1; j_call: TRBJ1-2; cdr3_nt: TGTGCCAGCAGCTCCGACTATGGCTACACCTTC; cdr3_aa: CASSSDYGYTF
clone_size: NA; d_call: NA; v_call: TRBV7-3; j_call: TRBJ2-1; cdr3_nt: TGTGCCAGCAGCCCACATCCGAGACCAACAAACAATGAGCAGTTCTTC; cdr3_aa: CASSPHPRPTNNEQFF
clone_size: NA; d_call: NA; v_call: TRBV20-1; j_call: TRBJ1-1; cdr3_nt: TGCAGTGCTAGAGGTCGAACAGATAGGAAAAAAAACTCCCAACGGATAGTGAACACTGAAGCTTTCTTT; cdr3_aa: CSARGRTDRKKNSQRIVNTEAFF
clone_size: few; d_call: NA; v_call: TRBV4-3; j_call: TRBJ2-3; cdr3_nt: TGCGCCAGCAGCCAAGGTCTGGCGGGGGCCGCAGATACGCAGTATTTT; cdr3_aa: CASSQGLAGAADTQYF